The source of this TCR beta chain is a study of blood T cell repertoires in COVID-19. Study in general: Collection of acute and convalescent COVID-19 samples took place in the United States, Italy and Spain.

This CDR3 has 15 amino acids. Trimming pared 1 base from V and 6 bases from J, leaving 10 bases between. Per the germline V gene, CDR1 is MDHEN and CDR2 is SYDVKM. Authors' data handling: Amplified reference gene primers provided the basis for estimating nucleated cell counts. Profiling relied on immunoSEQ multiplex PCR, and the TCRdb table lists in-frame clones only, not all of them. The V and J calls and the clone size are those of that table, but D and trimming were determined from the DNA. This sample has around 450,000 clones, with roughly 87% found just once. Participant age was about 18 to 95 years, and participants resided in approximately 24 US areas.

This chain links TRBV28 with TRBJ1-6, with D hard to call. The sequence was collected from a woman under 30 who had recovered from COVID-19. Sequenced sample: PBMCs or T cells enriched from blood (not recorded which). CDR3 coding DNA: TGTGCCAGCAGTTTATTGTTTCAGGTTAATTCACCCCTCCACTTT. Its translation: CASSLLFQVNSPLHF.